The rows below give T cell receptor beta chains drawn from one sample of a study of blood T cell repertoires in COVID-19. Measured with immunoSEQ multiplex PCR; TCRdb has only the in-frame clones, and not every one. The sample has tens of thousands of clones, over 80% seen once. Sequencing was performed on peripheral blood. These TCRs come from a human donor in a cohort sampled during active COVID-19. The CDR3 runs from the conserved cysteine through the conserved F or W. The order of the fields is D gene, CDR3 length, V gene, J gene, CDR3 protein, CDR3 DNA. The D gene is left open where the match is weak.

.	17	TRBV18	TRBJ2-5	CASSPAAGRTGKETQYF	TGTGCCAGCTCCCCTGCGGCCGGTCGAACCGGGAAAGAGACCCAGTACTTC
.	14	TRBV5-6	TRBJ2-1	CASSRRTAYNEQFF	TGTGCCAGCAGCCGACGGACAGCGTACAATGAGCAGTTCTTC
TRBD1	16	TRBV7-2	TRBJ2-1	CASSTSSGTGRFEQFF	TGTGCCAGCAGCACCTCCTCCGGGACAGGGCGTTTTGAGCAGTTCTTC
.	12	TRBV12-3/TRBV12-4	TRBJ1-1	CASSQPGTEAFF	TGTGCCAGCAGCCAGCCAGGCACTGAAGCTTTCTTT
TRBD1	15	TRBV3-1/TRBV3-2	TRBJ2-3	CASSQAGGGTDTQYF	TGTGCCAGCAGCCAAGCAGGGGGAGGCACAGATACGCAGTATTTT
TRBD1	14	TRBV28	TRBJ2-1	CASIDRGRLNEQFF	TGTGCCAGCATCGACAGGGGGCGCTTGAATGAGCAGTTCTTC
TRBD2	15	TRBV11-2	TRBJ2-3	CASSSRWGGTDTQYF	TGTGCCAGCAGCTCACGATGGGGGGGTACAGATACGCAGTATTTT
.	11	TRBV7-9	TRBJ2-5	CASSFGETQYF	TGTGCCAGCAGCTTCGGGGAGACCCAGTACTTC
.	14	TRBV6-5	TRBJ2-1	CASRGGPELSEQFF	TGTGCCAGCAGGGGGGGTCCTGAGTTGTCCGAGCAGTTCTTC
.	13	TRBV10-2	TRBJ1-5	CASSESWGRPQHF	TGCGCCAGCAGTGAGTCTTGGGGCAGACCCCAGCATTTT
.	13	TRBV5-4	TRBJ1-5	CASSPGFNQPQHF	TGTGCCAGCAGCCCGGGATTCAATCAGCCCCAGCATTTT
TRBD2	18	TRBV7-9	TRBJ2-2	CASSVTSGGASWTGELFF	TGTGCCAGCAGCGTTACTAGCGGGGGGGCCAGTTGGACCGGGGAGCTGTTTTTT
.	13	TRBV6-5	TRBJ2-5	CASSNQGRETQYF	TGTGCCAGCAGTAATCAGGGGAGAGAGACCCAGTACTTC
.	14	TRBV27	TRBJ1-2	CASSFSTDNYGYTF	TGTGCCAGCAGTTTCTCGACTGATAACTATGGCTACACCTTC
TRBD1	14	TRBV29-1	TRBJ2-3	CSVERGLRSDTQYF	TGCAGCGTGGAAAGGGGGCTCCGGAGCGATACGCAGTATTTT
TRBD2	15	TRBV11-2	TRBJ2-1	CASSSQLAGYNEQFF	TGTGCCAGCAGCTCCCAACTAGCGGGGTACAATGAGCAGTTCTTC
TRBD2	17	TRBV30	TRBJ2-3	CAWSAVRTSGRTDTQYF	TGTGCCTGGAGTGCCGTTAGGACTAGCGGGAGAACAGATACGCAGTATTTT